A selection of T cell receptor beta chains follows, all from one sample in a study of blood T cell repertoires in COVID-19. Sequencing was performed with immunoSEQ multiplex PCR; in TCRdb, only in-frame clones are kept and a portion is missing. This sample carries around 69,000 clones, 84% of them seen once, and the ten largest clones take more than 7%. Sequencing was performed on peripheral blood. The receptors stem from a man between 45 and 60 years old with active COVID-19. CDR3s include the opening cysteine and the closing phenylalanine or tryptophan.

v_call: TRBV7-2
j_call: TRBJ1-2
cdr3_aa: CASSPRIISYGYTF

v_call: TRBV4-1
j_call: TRBJ2-7
cdr3_aa: CASSQVSRRYEQYF

v_call: TRBV7-2
j_call: TRBJ1-5
cdr3_aa: CASSQGVQPQHF

v_call: TRBV30
j_call: TRBJ1-3
cdr3_aa: CALQGPDTAGNTIYF

v_call: TRBV6-5
j_call: TRBJ1-2
cdr3_aa: CASSYSVAVDSYGYTF

v_call: TRBV15
j_call: TRBJ2-1
cdr3_aa: CATSGQVYNEQFF

v_call: TRBV12-5
j_call: TRBJ2-7
cdr3_aa: CASDSGGMEQYF

v_call: TRBV5-4
j_call: TRBJ2-7
cdr3_aa: CASSLKKGVDEQYF

v_call: TRBV18
j_call: TRBJ2-3
cdr3_aa: CASSPPGQGVSRQYF

v_call: TRBV7-2
j_call: TRBJ1-2
cdr3_aa: CASSFPGRVYGYTF

v_call: TRBV21-1
j_call: TRBJ2-3
cdr3_aa: CASSKVREGTLSTDTQYF

v_call: TRBV6-6
j_call: TRBJ2-7
cdr3_aa: CASSYGQGTYEQYF

v_call: TRBV5-1
j_call: TRBJ1-1
cdr3_aa: CASSPGTGVTAFF

v_call: TRBV6-5
j_call: TRBJ1-6
cdr3_aa: CASSYSDPGHNSPLHF

v_call: TRBV18
j_call: TRBJ1-2
cdr3_aa: CASSPPGSLYYGYTF

v_call: TRBV7-2
j_call: TRBJ2-7
cdr3_aa: CASSLGLAGGLEQYF

v_call: TRBV3-1/TRBV3-2
j_call: TRBJ1-5
cdr3_aa: CASSHTQQGRYQPQHF

v_call: TRBV7-9
j_call: TRBJ2-3
cdr3_aa: CASSFTGTGPTDTQYF

v_call: TRBV5-1
j_call: TRBJ2-3
cdr3_aa: CASTSGQGGVDTQYF

v_call: TRBV21-1
j_call: TRBJ1-5
cdr3_aa: CASSKGQGVRPQHF

v_call: TRBV30
j_call: TRBJ1-5
cdr3_aa: CAWKAGPHQPQHF

v_call: TRBV4-1
j_call: TRBJ1-5
cdr3_aa: CASSPIRGQGIGGNQPQHF

v_call: TRBV6-6
j_call: TRBJ1-2
cdr3_aa: CASRRSGTSGYGYTF

v_call: TRBV4-2
j_call: TRBJ2-3
cdr3_aa: CASSQDPGGTDTQYF

v_call: TRBV10-3
j_call: TRBJ1-2
cdr3_aa: CAISDGQTINYGYTF

v_call: TRBV7-2
j_call: TRBJ2-7
cdr3_aa: CASRQETGLVEQYF

v_call: TRBV7-9
j_call: TRBJ1-2
cdr3_aa: CASSSTGKTF

v_call: TRBV7-8
j_call: TRBJ1-2
cdr3_aa: CASSLAGQGMRRDYGYTF

v_call: TRBV30
j_call: TRBJ1-6
cdr3_aa: CAWSPSGINSPLHF

v_call: TRBV19
j_call: TRBJ2-1
cdr3_aa: CASSRTSGGAYEQFF

v_call: TRBV2
j_call: TRBJ2-1
cdr3_aa: CASTGTANEQFF

v_call: TRBV9
j_call: TRBJ2-7
cdr3_aa: CASSAPGQVRQYF

v_call: TRBV4-1
j_call: TRBJ1-4
cdr3_aa: CASSPTEEKLFF

v_call: TRBV4-1
j_call: TRBJ1-1
cdr3_aa: CASSLWAGGRTEAFF